Following are 3 T cell receptor beta chains from one sample sequenced in a study of control samples from healthy donors and cancer patients (dated by TCRdb to about 2020). Library creation used the immunoSEQ multiplex PCR assay. Here the immuneACCESS table is served through TCRdb, limited to in-frame sequences with V and J called. Missing clones are a known gap in these copies; in checked studies unresolved V genes cover under half, and the rest lacks a known reason. Recorded for this sample are approximately 27,000 clones; over 75% of them occurred a single time. The top ten hold around 7.1% of the sample. Sequenced sample: PBMCs. The receptors shown here come from a woman in her sixties or seventies with head and neck cancer.

The chain is built from TRBV5-1 and TRBJ1-5; D gene unclear. CDR3 length equals 13 residues. The ends were cut back, 0 bases at V and 6 bases at J, with 7 bases in the middle. The germline CDR1 and CDR2 sequences are SGHRS and YFSETQ. The CDR3, as DNA: TGCGCCAGCAGCTTGGACGGGTTTCAGCCCCAGCATTTT. Translating gives CASSLDGFQPQHF.

CDR3 loop: CASGDGSPLHF. Here the CDR3 DNA reads TGCGCCAGCGGGGATGGTTCACCCCTCCACTTT. The chain links TRBV10-2 to TRBJ1-6; D is ambiguous. V was trimmed by 8 bases and J by 9 bases, leaving 8 bases between them. The CDR3 has 11 residues. The V gene's germline CDR1 is WSHSY and CDR2 SAAADI.

The V call is TRBV12-5, the J call TRBJ1-4, with D possibly TRBD1 on 5 matching bases. Per germline, CDR1 LGHNT and CDR2 FRNRAP. The V end was cut by 5 bases, the J end by 8 bases, with 21 bases between. The CDR3 contains 16 residues. The CDR3 DNA reads TGTGCTAGTGGTCTTGCGAGGGGAAGGCAAGGGGAAAAACTGTTTTTT. Protein sequence: CASGLARGRQGEKLFF.